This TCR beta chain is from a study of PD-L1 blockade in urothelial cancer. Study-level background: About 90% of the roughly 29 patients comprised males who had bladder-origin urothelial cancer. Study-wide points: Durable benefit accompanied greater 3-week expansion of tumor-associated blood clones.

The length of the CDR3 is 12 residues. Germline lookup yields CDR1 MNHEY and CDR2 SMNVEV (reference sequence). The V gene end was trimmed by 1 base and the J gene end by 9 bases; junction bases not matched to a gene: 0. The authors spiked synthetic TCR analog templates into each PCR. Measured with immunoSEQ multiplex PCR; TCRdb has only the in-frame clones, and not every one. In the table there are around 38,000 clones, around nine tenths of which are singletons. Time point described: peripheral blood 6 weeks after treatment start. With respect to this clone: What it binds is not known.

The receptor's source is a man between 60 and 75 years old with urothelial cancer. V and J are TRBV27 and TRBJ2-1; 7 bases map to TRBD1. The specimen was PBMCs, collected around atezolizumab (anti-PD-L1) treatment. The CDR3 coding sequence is TGTGCCAGCAGTTTATACAGGGGTGAGCAGTTCTTC. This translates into CASSLYRGEQFF.